This TCR beta chain is drawn from a study of CD8 T cells in acute hepatitis C reinfection. The method was immunoSEQ multiplex PCR; TCRdb's version includes in-frame clones alone and lacks a portion of them. This sample carries some 1,400 clones, 45% to 60% of them seen once, and the ten largest clones take less than 8.5%. Described time point: acute HCV infection, within 168 days of estimated infection date. Hepatitis C virus-specific T cells were sequenced directly ex vivo without in vitro expansion. Germline V gene lookup returns CDR1 MNHEY and CDR2 SMNVEV (reference sequence). The CDR3 length is 13 residues. Trimming removed 6 bases at V and 4 bases at J, with 12 bases between. Findings and caveats of the study: Overrepresentation in the naive pool did not explain the preferential TRBV04 and TRBV06 usage seen in all groups.

The source was HCV NS3-1073 tetramer-sorted CD8+ T cells from PBMCs, collected during acute infection. The V call is TRBV27, the J call TRBJ1-2, with a weak D call TRBD1 (5 bases). This TCR derives from a young woman with chronic hepatitis C. The CDR3 nucleotides are TGTGCCAGCAGCCCCGGGGGGGGCTATGGCTACACCTTC. This codes for CASSPGGGYGYTF.